The T cell receptor beta chain under discussion was sequenced for a study of cytomegalovirus exposure and HLA in healthy donors. It was with 60 Vbeta and 13 Jbeta primers that the PCR ran. Only in-frame clones appear in the TCRdb table, and some are missing; sequencing was by immunoSEQ multiplex PCR. The profile shows approximately 170,000 clones, approximately 84% of them singletons. The ends were cut back, 6 bases at V and 5 bases at J, with 13 bases in the middle. The CDR3 runs to 13 residues. CDR1 and CDR2 (germline): MNHNY, SVGAGI (reference sequence). The sequence derives from a woman aged 40 to 50 in good health and CMV-seropositive. The genes are TRBV6-6 and TRBJ2-5; weak D call: TRBD2 (6 bases). The sequencing sample was made of PBMCs. The CDR3 spells CASRGTFAETQYF. CDR3 sequence (DNA): TGTGCCAGCAGGGGGACTTTCGCGGAGACCCAGTACTTC.